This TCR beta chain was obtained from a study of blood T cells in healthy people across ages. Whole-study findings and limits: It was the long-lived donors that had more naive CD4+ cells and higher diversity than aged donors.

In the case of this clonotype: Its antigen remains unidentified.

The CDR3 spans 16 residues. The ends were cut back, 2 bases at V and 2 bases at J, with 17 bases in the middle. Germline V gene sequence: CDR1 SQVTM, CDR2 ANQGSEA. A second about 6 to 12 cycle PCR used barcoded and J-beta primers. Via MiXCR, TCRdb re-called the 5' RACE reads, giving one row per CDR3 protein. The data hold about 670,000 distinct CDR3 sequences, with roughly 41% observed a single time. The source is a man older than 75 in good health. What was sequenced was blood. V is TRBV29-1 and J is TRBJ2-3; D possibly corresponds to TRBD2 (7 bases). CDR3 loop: CSVELCGGGFTDTQYF. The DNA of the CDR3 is TGCAGCGTTGAATTATGTGGCGGGGGCTTCACAGATACGCAGTATTTT.